This is a list of T cell receptor beta chains from one sample in a study of blood T cells in healthy people across ages. TCRdb ran MiXCR on the 5' RACE reads and lists one entry per CDR3 protein. The sample includes over 300,000 distinct CDR3 sequences, over 45% seen only once; the top ten take around 50%. Sequencing was done on a sample of blood. The receptors shown here come from a man aged 60 to 69 in good health. Both conserved end residues are part of each CDR3. The order of the fields is clone size, V gene, D gene, J gene, CDR3 DNA, CDR3 protein. A D gene is named only where the DNA matches it firmly. Clone size is shown for a subset of rows, as once, few, many or a class of expanded clone.

size: few; V: TRBV7-2; D: -; J: TRBJ2-5; DNA: TGTGCCAGCAGCCTTGGACAGTCACTAGGCGAGACCCAGTACTTC; CDR3: CASSLGQSLGETQYF
size: once; V: TRBV2; D: TRBD1; J: TRBJ1-6; DNA: TGTGCCAGCAGTCGAGACAGGGAGGTGTCACCCCTCCACTTT; CDR3: CASSRDREVSPLHF
size: -; V: TRBV11-2; D: TRBD1; J: TRBJ2-6; DNA: TGTGCCAGCAGCACCGGACAGGGTGGTGGGGCCAACGTCCTGACTTTC; CDR3: CASSTGQGGGANVLTF
size: -; V: TRBV28; D: -; J: TRBJ2-7; DNA: TGTGCCAGCAGTTGGTATCCTCTGGGGGAGCAGTACTTC; CDR3: CASSWYPLGEQYF
size: -; V: TRBV30; D: TRBD1; J: TRBJ1-2; DNA: TGTGCCTGGAGTGGCGGGACAGGGACTTGGGGCTACACCTTC; CDR3: CAWSGGTGTWGYTF
size: once; V: TRBV2; D: TRBD2; J: TRBJ2-1; DNA: TGTGCCAGCAGTGCTAGCGGGATGAATGAGCAGTTCTTC; CDR3: CASSASGMNEQFF
size: -; V: TRBV3-1; D: -; J: TRBJ1-2; DNA: TGTGCCAGCAGCCAAGATATCAGGGATCGTGGCTACACCTTC; CDR3: CASSQDIRDRGYTF
size: -; V: TRBV4-2; D: -; J: TRBJ1-2; DNA: TGTGCCAGCAGCCAAGCGGCGGGCGAGGACAGCTGTGGCTACACCTTC; CDR3: CASSQAAGEDSCGYTF
size: many; V: TRBV27; D: -; J: TRBJ2-5; DNA: TGTGCCAGCAGTTACCCGGTACAGGGCGGTGAGACCCAGTACTTC; CDR3: CASSYPVQGGETQYF
size: many; V: TRBV9; D: TRBD1; J: TRBJ1-2; DNA: TGTGCCAGCAGCGTAGGGACAGGCGATTATGGCTACACCTTC; CDR3: CASSVGTGDYGYTF
size: -; V: TRBV20-1; D: TRBD2; J: TRBJ2-1; DNA: TGCAGTGCTGGCCCGGGACTAGCGGAGAGGAACAATGAGCAGTTCTTC; CDR3: CSAGPGLAERNNEQFF
size: -; V: TRBV9; D: -; J: TRBJ2-7; DNA: TGTGCCAGCAGCGGAAACCTAGGCGAGCAGTACTTC; CDR3: CASSGNLGEQYF
size: -; V: TRBV7-2; D: -; J: TRBJ2-3; DNA: TGTGCCAGCAGCCCGTCCTGGGGCACAGATACGCAGTATTTT; CDR3: CASSPSWGTDTQYF
size: -; V: TRBV20-1; D: -; J: TRBJ2-4; DNA: TGCAGTGCCACAAGGGGGTCAGGGGACATTCAGTACTTC; CDR3: CSATRGSGDIQYF
size: -; V: TRBV11-2; D: -; J: TRBJ2-7; DNA: TGTGCCAGCAGCTCTCCCCCGACAGGGCAGTACTTC; CDR3: CASSSPPTGQYF
size: -; V: TRBV7-9; D: TRBD1; J: TRBJ2-6; DNA: TGTGCCAGCAGCACCGGACAGGGATTCTCTGGGGCCAACGTCCTGACTTTC; CDR3: CASSTGQGFSGANVLTF
size: many; V: TRBV6-5; D: TRBD2; J: TRBJ2-7; DNA: TGTGCCAGCAGTTACGCCCGAGCGGGAGGGCCGTACGAGCAGTACTTC; CDR3: CASSYARAGGPYEQYF
size: -; V: TRBV27; D: -; J: TRBJ2-1; DNA: TGTGCCAGCAGTCGGCCGAGGGGCTCCTACAATGAGCAGTTCTTC; CDR3: CASSRPRGSYNEQFF
size: few; V: TRBV11-3; D: -; J: TRBJ2-1; DNA: TGTGCCAGCAGCTTAGTTTCCCGGGGCAATGAGCAGTTCTTC; CDR3: CASSLVSRGNEQFF
size: -; V: TRBV4-1; D: -; J: TRBJ2-7; DNA: TGCGCCAGCAGCCAAGAAGATCTTCCAAGCTCCTACGAGCAGTACTTC; CDR3: CASSQEDLPSSYEQYF
size: -; V: TRBV11-2; D: TRBD1; J: TRBJ2-7; DNA: TGTGCCAGCAGCTTCGACAGGGCGGTTTACGAGCAGTACTTC; CDR3: CASSFDRAVYEQYF
size: -; V: TRBV29-1; D: -; J: TRBJ2-5; DNA: TGCAGCGTTGAGCTGACACAAGAGACCCAGTACTTC; CDR3: CSVELTQETQYF
size: -; V: TRBV29-1; D: -; J: TRBJ2-7; DNA: TGCAGCGTCCGATCTGGACTAAGTTCGGATGAGCAGTACTTC; CDR3: CSVRSGLSSDEQYF
size: -; V: TRBV20-1; D: -; J: TRBJ2-4; DNA: TGCAGTGCCCTGACAGCTAGGGCCAAAAACATTCAGTACTTC; CDR3: CSALTARAKNIQYF
size: -; V: TRBV15; D: TRBD2; J: TRBJ2-3; DNA: TGTACCACCAGCAGCAGCGGGGTGGCAGATACGCAGTATTTT; CDR3: CTTSSSGVADTQYF
size: many; V: TRBV27; D: -; J: TRBJ1-1; DNA: TGTGCCAGCAGTTTAAATGCGGGGGGGCGGGCTGAAGCTTTCTTT; CDR3: CASSLNAGGRAEAFF
size: -; V: TRBV7-9; D: -; J: TRBJ2-1; DNA: TGTGCCAGCAGCTTAGGTCTGACGGTACATCAAGAGACCCAGTTCTTC; CDR3: CASSLGLTVHQETQFF
size: -; V: TRBV5-1; D: TRBD1; J: TRBJ2-5; DNA: TGCGCCAGCAGCCCCGGACAGGGCTTAGAGACCCAGTACTTC; CDR3: CASSPGQGLETQYF
size: -; V: TRBV10-3; D: -; J: TRBJ2-7; DNA: TGTGCCATCAGCACGACTTTCGACGAGCAGTACTTC; CDR3: CAISTTFDEQYF
size: -; V: TRBV3-1; D: TRBD2; J: TRBJ2-3; DNA: TGTGCCAGCAGCCAGGCCGGGACTAGCGGGAGCACAGATACGCAGTATTTT; CDR3: CASSQAGTSGSTDTQYF
size: -; V: TRBV6-1; D: TRBD2; J: TRBJ2-3; DNA: TGTGCCAGCAGCGCTTCGAGCGGGGGGGGCACAGATACGCAGTATTTT; CDR3: CASSASSGGGTDTQYF
size: -; V: TRBV27; D: TRBD2; J: TRBJ2-2; DNA: TGTGCCAGCAGTTTGACTAGCGGGTCCACCGGGGAGCTGTTTTTT; CDR3: CASSLTSGSTGELFF
size: -; V: TRBV5-1; D: -; J: TRBJ2-7; DNA: TGCGCCAGCAGCAGGGGACAATCCCTCTACGAGCAGTACTTC; CDR3: CASSRGQSLYEQYF
size: few; V: TRBV19; D: -; J: TRBJ2-1; DNA: TGTGCCAGTACCCGAACGGGTTTAGGCAATGAGCAGTTCTTC; CDR3: CASTRTGLGNEQFF
size: -; V: TRBV6-2/TRBV6-3; D: TRBD1; J: TRBJ2-5; DNA: TGTGCCAGCAGTGACCCGCTGAGGGGGCGCGGGGAGACCCAGTACTTC; CDR3: CASSDPLRGRGETQYF